The 15 T cell receptor beta chains below all came from one sample that was sequenced in a study of Ad26.COV2.S vaccination and SARS-CoV-2 variants. The repertoire was sequenced with immunoSEQ multiplex PCR; TCRdb's copy has only in-frame clones and lacks some. The sample holds hundreds of thousands of clones; 80% to 90% are singletons and the top ten take less than 3.5%. Treatment: some 19 received Ad26.COV2.S at low or high dose, single or two shots; a few received placebo; per-sample allocation not given. Material that was analyzed had been drawn on day 63 after the first vaccine or placebo injection. The sample here was peripheral blood, taken in a trial of Ad26.COV2.S vaccine versus placebo. These receptors were taken from a person aged 18 to 65 who received the Ad26.COV2.S COVID-19 vaccine or a placebo.

The genes are TRBV27 and TRBJ2-5, with 7 nucleotides matching TRBD2. Germline V gene data show CDR1 as MNHEY and CDR2 as SMNVEV (reference sequence). V lost 5 bases, J lost 7 bases, and 7 bases stayed unmatched. The CDR3 runs to 13 residues. The CDR3 is CASSQGLTTTQYF. CDR3 bases: TGTGCCAGCAGTCAGGGACTAACGACGACCCAGTACTTC.

A few counts support this clone. The chain couples TRBV11-2 to TRBJ1-5, with D unresolved. The germline V and J ends were trimmed by 0 bases and 4 bases, with 7 bases remaining between them. Germline V lookup: CDR1 SGHAT, CDR2 FQNNGV. CDR3 size: 14 residues. The CDR3 bases are TGTGCCAGCAGCTTAGATTCCGCGAATCAGCCCCAGCATTTT. The encoded protein is CASSLDSANQPQHF.

The gene calls are TRBV5-1 and TRBJ2-3; D is undetermined. The CDR3 contains 16 residues. V shed 5 bases and J shed 2 bases, with 18 bases lying between them. The germline V gene has CDR1 SGHRS and CDR2 YFSETQ. The CDR3 protein is CASSRFQRTHTDTQYF. CDR3 coding DNA: TGCGCCAGCAGTCGCTTTCAAAGGACCCACACAGATACGCAGTATTTT.

The V call is TRBV14, the J call TRBJ2-7, with 12 bases that match TRBD2. After removal of 4 bases from V and 1 base from J, the junction contained 8 bases not matched to a gene. The CDR3 contains 17 residues. Germline V CDR1 and CDR2: SGHDN, FVKESK. The CDR3 loop reads CASSPLAGGPASYEQYF. For the CDR3, the DNA is TGTGCCAGCAGCCCCCTAGCGGGAGGGCCCGCATCCTACGAGCAGTACTTC.

The chain joins TRBV2 to TRBJ1-2; D call uncertain. Germline CDR1 is SNHLY and CDR2 is FYNNEI. The germline V and J ends were trimmed by 5 bases and 3 bases, with 10 bases remaining between them. The CDR3 is made up of 13 amino acids. This CDR3 reads CASSSKKDYGYTF. Written as DNA, the CDR3 is TGTGCCAGCAGTTCAAAGAAAGACTATGGCTACACCTTC.

The J gene is TRBJ1-2, the V gene TRBV6-2 or TRBV6-3; D is undetermined. The CDR3 extends over 13 amino acids. CDR1 and CDR2 (germline): MNHEY, SVGEGT. Trimming stripped 2 bases from V and 5 bases from J, with 9 bases between. The CDR3 nucleotides read TGTGCCAGCAGTTACCCAGCTCAGTATGGCTACACCTTC. Its translation is CASSYPAQYGYTF.

The chain has TRBV18 and TRBJ1-5, with D tentatively TRBD1 (6 bases). The CDR3 consists of 13 residues. V lost 3 bases and J lost 7, with 10 bases in between. Germline CDR1 is KGHSH and CDR2 is LQKENI. CDR3 DNA: TGTGCCAGCTCACCCGGGACAAACCAGCCCCAGCATTTT. Translating gives CASSPGTNQPQHF.

The chain is built from TRBV5-1 and TRBJ2-3; D is undetermined. This CDR3 is 14 amino acids long. Germline V CDR1 and CDR2: SGHRS, YFSETQ. The V end was cut by 2 bases, the J end by 4 bases, with 11 bases between. This chain's CDR3 is CASSLYRASDTQYF. In nucleotides, the CDR3 is TGCGCCAGCAGCTTATATCGGGCTTCAGATACGCAGTATTTT. Drawing the rest from reference TRBV5-1 and TRBJ2-3, the complete variable domain is KAGVTQTPRYLIKTRGQQVTLSCSPISGHRSVSWYQQTPGQGLQFLFEYFSETQRNKGNFPGRFSGRQFSNSRSEMNVSTLELGDSALYLCASSLYRASDTQYFGPGTRLTVL.

This chain links TRBV7-2 with TRBJ1-1, with TRBD1 as a possible D gene (5 bases). This CDR3 is built from 16 residues. Germline V gene lookup returns CDR1 SGHTA and CDR2 FQGNSA. V was pared by 5 bases and J by 6 bases, with 22 bases between. CDR3 loop: CASSRGIGQVVSEAFF. CDR3 sequence (DNA): TGTGCCAGCAGCCGGGGGATCGGGCAAGTGGTATCTGAAGCTTTCTTT.

The V call is TRBV5-6, the J call TRBJ1-1, with D possibly matching TRBD1 (5 bases). The CDR3 spans 14 residues. V shed 4 bases and J shed 3 bases, with 13 bases lying between them. Germline V gene lookup returns CDR1 SGHDT and CDR2 YYEEEE. CDR3 residues: CASSIQGRYTEAFF. In DNA, the CDR3 is TGTGCCAGCAGCATTCAGGGAAGGTACACTGAAGCTTTCTTT. Looking up the rest from reference TRBV5-6 and TRBJ1-1 gives the full variable domain: DAGVTQSPTHLIKTRGQQVTLRCSPKSGHDTVSWYQQALGQGPQFIFQYYEEEERQRGNFPDRFSGHQFPNYSSELNVNALLLGDSALYLCASSIQGRYTEAFFGQGTRLTVV.

V and J are TRBV29-1 and TRBJ2-7, with 7 bases fitting TRBD1. This CDR3 has 14 residues. The trim removed 3 bases at V and 6 bases at J, leaving 11 bases unmatched. Germline V gene data show CDR1 as SQVTM and CDR2 as ANQGSEA. The CDR3 reads CSVDLRPSGGEQYF. In DNA form, the CDR3 reads TGCAGCGTTGACCTCAGGCCTTCAGGGGGCGAGCAGTACTTC.

The V gene is TRBV3-1 (or the pseudogene TRBV3-2), the J gene TRBJ1-2; possible D gene TRBD1, 5 bases. Germline lookup yields CDR1 LGHDT and CDR2 YNNKEL (reference sequence). The length of the CDR3 is 13 residues. The V end was cut by 0 bases, the J end by 3 bases, with 5 bases between. The CDR3, as DNA: TGTGCCAGCAGCCAAGAGACAGACTATGGCTACACCTTC. It translates to CASSQETDYGYTF.

V is TRBV30 and J is TRBJ1-4; no clear D gene. The CDR3 is made up of 13 amino acids. The V end was cut by 0 bases, the J end by 6 bases, with 8 bases between. Germline lookup yields CDR1 GTSNPN and CDR2 SVGIG (reference sequence). The CDR3 region has the DNA TGTGCCTGGAGTGTTACCTGGGATGAAAAACTGTTTTTT. Translated, it gives CAWSVTWDEKLFF.

This sequence joins TRBV6-1 and TRBJ1-5, with D perhaps TRBD1 (5 bases). V was trimmed by 1 base and J by 4 bases, leaving 20 bases between them. The CDR3 sequence is 18 residues long. Per germline, CDR1 MNHNS and CDR2 SASEGT. The CDR3 spells CASSEEGIGSGRNQPQHF. In nucleotides, the CDR3 is TGTGCCAGCAGTGAAGAGGGTATCGGGTCGGGACGGAATCAGCCCCAGCATTTT.

A word on this clone: This sample also contains other DNA sequences that code for the same CDR3. V is TRBV5-1 and J is TRBJ2-5; D is possibly TRBD2 (5 bases). V was cut by 2 bases and J by 5 bases, with 7 bases left in between. Germline V CDR1 and CDR2: SGHRS, YFSETQ. The CDR3 extends over 12 amino acids. The CDR3 nucleotides are TGCGCCAGCAGCTTTGGGAGCGAGACCCAGTACTTC. Its protein product is CASSFGSETQYF.